This entry lists 15 T cell receptor beta chains sequenced from one sample in a study of cytomegalovirus exposure and HLA in healthy donors. PCR amplification relied on 60 Vbeta primers (plus 13 Jbeta primers). Data came from immunoSEQ multiplex PCR; TCRdb stores just in-frame clones and leaves some out. The sample lists over 150,000 clones; 68% were seen once. Input material: PBMCs. Receptor source: a man between 45 and 60 years old in good health and CMV-seronegative.

The V and J genes are TRBV5-1 and TRBJ2-7, with no clear D. V lost 2 bases and J lost 6, with 15 bases in between. The CDR3 has 14 amino acids. Germline values: CDR1 SGHRS, CDR2 YFSETQ. CDR3 sequence reads: CASSFSPTSLEQYF. CDR3 DNA sequence: TGCGCCAGCAGCTTTTCCCCCACTTCCCTCGAGCAGTACTTC.

The chain is built from TRBV4-1 and TRBJ1-2, with D unresolved. The germline V gene has CDR1 MGHRA and CDR2 YSYEKL. The CDR3 spans 16 residues. The V end lost 2 bases, the J end lost 2 bases, and 15 bases lay between the germline ends. In nucleotides, the CDR3 is TGCGCCAGCAGCCAACCCTTGACAATCCTGAACTATGGCTACACCTTC. Its protein is CASSQPLTILNYGYTF.

This chain connects TRBV19 to TRBJ1-5, with TRBD1 as a possible D gene (5 bases). Germline assignment: CDR1 LNHDA and CDR2 SQIVND (reference sequence). The CDR3 contains 15 residues. The V gene lost 9 bases and the J gene lost 3 bases, with 18 bases spanning the gap. The CDR3 sequence is CASRPGRAINQPQHF. Here the CDR3 DNA reads TGTGCCAGCCGTCCTGGCAGGGCCATCAATCAGCCCCAGCATTTT.

The genes are TRBV6-5 and TRBJ1-6; D gene ambiguous. Germline assignment: CDR1 MNHEY and CDR2 SVGAGI. V shed 2 bases and J shed 0 bases, with 8 bases lying between them. The CDR3 sequence is 16 residues long. The CDR3 DNA is TGTGCCAGCAGTTACCAGGCTGGCTCCTATAATTCACCCCTCCACTTT. Translated: CASSYQAGSYNSPLHF.

The chain is built from TRBV28 and TRBJ1-4; a possible D gene is TRBD1 (6 bases). V shed 6 bases and J shed 7 bases, with 9 bases lying between them. CDR3 length equals 12 residues. In germline, CDR1 is MDHEN, CDR2 SYDVKM. This CDR3 reads CASSRGGEKLFF. CDR3 coding DNA: TGTGCCAGCAGCAGGGGCGGTGAAAAACTGTTTTTT.

The rearrangement joins TRBV2 to TRBJ1-5, with 8 bases that match TRBD1. The V and J ends lost 6 bases and 5 bases, in that order; junction bases with no gene match: 6. CDR1 and CDR2 from the germline V gene are SNHLY and FYNNEI. This CDR3 is built from 14 residues. DNA of the CDR3: TGTGCCAGCAGCATAGGACAGGGTTATCAGCCCCAGCATTTT. It codes for CASSIGQGYQPQHF.

This clone was detected only once. The V call is TRBV6-1, the J call TRBJ1-5, with a weak D call TRBD1 (5 bases). The V end was cut by 4 bases, the J end by 0 bases, with 7 bases between. The germline V gene encodes CDR1 MNHNS and CDR2 SASEGT. The CDR3 sequence is 14 residues long. CDR3 sequence reads: CASSGQLSNQPQHF. The CDR3 coding sequence is TGTGCCAGCAGTGGACAGCTTAGCAATCAGCCCCAGCATTTT.

The J gene is TRBJ2-5, the V gene TRBV4-3; D might be TRBD2 (6 bases). V was cut by 4 bases and J by 0 bases, with 9 bases left in between. Per the germline V gene, CDR1 is LGHNA and CDR2 is YSLEER. The CDR3 sequence is 14 residues long. CDR3 bases: TGCGCCAGCAGCCCCCGGGGGTACCAAGAGACCCAGTACTTC. This encodes CASSPRGYQETQYF.

This sequence joins TRBV5-1 and TRBJ1-2, with a tentative D call TRBD1 (6 bases). V dropped 4 bases and J dropped 4 bases, with 11 bases sitting between them. Germline V gene lookup returns CDR1 SGHRS and CDR2 YFSETQ. The CDR3 loop spans 13 amino acids. CDR3 nucleotides: TGCGCCAGCAGCCCACAGGGCAGCTATGGCTACACCTTC. Protein sequence: CASSPQGSYGYTF.

This chain links TRBV28 with TRBJ1-5, with 8 bases matching TRBD1. The CDR3 spans 16 residues. V was pared by 3 bases and J by 3 bases, with 7 bases of the junction left unmatched. CDR1 and CDR2 from the germline V gene are MDHEN and SYDVKM. The CDR3 DNA follows: TGTGCCAGCAGTTTTACTGGACAGGGTCACAATCAGCCCCAGCATTTT. Residues: CASSFTGQGHNQPQHF.

This chain joins TRBV18 and TRBJ2-7, with no clear D. Germline V gene data show CDR1 as KGHSH and CDR2 as LQKENI. CDR3 length: 14 amino acids. V was pared by 3 bases and J by 1 base, with 10 bases between. The CDR3 here is CASSPPGLSYEQYF. The CDR3 DNA is TGTGCCAGCTCACCGCCGGGTCTATCCTACGAGCAGTACTTC.

This sequence joins TRBV28 and TRBJ1-5, with TRBD1 identical over 7 bases. Trimming cost V 10 bases and J 4 bases; bases outside gene matches: 7. This CDR3 has 13 amino acids. CDR1 and CDR2 (germline): MDHEN, SYDVKM. Here the CDR3 reads CAIDRDPNQPQHF. CDR3 bases: TGTGCCATTGACAGGGACCCTAATCAGCCCCAGCATTTT.

The chain combines TRBV18 with TRBJ1-4, with 7 bases lining up with TRBD1. Germline-derived CDR1 and CDR2 are KGHSH and LQKENI. The CDR3 is 15 residues long. The ends lost 2 bases at V and 7 bases at J; junction bases unmatched: 7. The CDR3 DNA sequence: TGTGCCAGCTCACCAAATCGACAGGGTGGTGAAAAACTGTTTTTT. Translated, it gives CASSPNRQGGEKLFF.

The chain employs TRBV6-1 and TRBJ2-3; D gene unclear. Germline-derived CDR1 and CDR2 are MNHNS and SASEGT. The CDR3 is 11 amino acids. Trimming removed 3 bases from V and 7 bases from J, with 5 bases in between. In nucleotides, the CDR3 is TGTGCCAGCAGTGAGGGCTATACGCAGTATTTT. This encodes CASSEGYTQYF.

V usage is TRBV2 and J usage is TRBJ1-6; 8 bases line up with TRBD1. CDR1 SNHLY and CDR2 FYNNEI come from the germline V gene. The CDR3 loop spans 15 amino acids. The V and J ends lost 4 bases and 7 bases, in that order; junction bases with no gene match: 6. This CDR3 reads CASSGQGKGNSPLHF. The CDR3 DNA reads TGTGCCAGCAGTGGACAGGGGAAAGGGAATTCACCCCTCCACTTT.